This T cell receptor (beta chain) originates from a study of blood T cell repertoires in COVID-19. The CDR3 is made up of 14 amino acids. Germline CDR1 SGHRS, CDR2 YFSETQ. Trimming stripped 0 bases from V and 5 bases from J, with 9 bases between. Sequenced by immunoSEQ multiplex PCR; TCRdb stores in-frame clones only, minus some. Of roughly 140,000 clones listed, roughly four fifths are singletons. The rearrangement links TRBV5-1 to TRBJ2-1, with unresolved D. The material sequenced was peripheral blood. This TCR came from a human donor with acute or convalescent COVID-19. The donor label of this sample is uncertain. This CDR3 is CASSLGQVNNEQFF. CDR3 DNA: TGCGCCAGCAGCTTGGGGCAGGTAAACAATGAGCAGTTCTTC.